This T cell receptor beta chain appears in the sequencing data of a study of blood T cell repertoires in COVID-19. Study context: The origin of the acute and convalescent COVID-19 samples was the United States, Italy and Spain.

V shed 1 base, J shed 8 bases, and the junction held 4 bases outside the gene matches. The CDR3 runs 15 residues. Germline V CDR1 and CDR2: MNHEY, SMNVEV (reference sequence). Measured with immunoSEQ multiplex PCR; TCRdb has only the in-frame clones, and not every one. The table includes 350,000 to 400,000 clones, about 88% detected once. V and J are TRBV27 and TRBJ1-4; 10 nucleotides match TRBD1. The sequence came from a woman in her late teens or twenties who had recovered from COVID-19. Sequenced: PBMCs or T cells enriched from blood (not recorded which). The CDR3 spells CASSLFGTGVEKLFF. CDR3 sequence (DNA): TGTGCCAGCAGTTTATTCGGGACAGGGGTGGAAAAACTGTTTTTT.